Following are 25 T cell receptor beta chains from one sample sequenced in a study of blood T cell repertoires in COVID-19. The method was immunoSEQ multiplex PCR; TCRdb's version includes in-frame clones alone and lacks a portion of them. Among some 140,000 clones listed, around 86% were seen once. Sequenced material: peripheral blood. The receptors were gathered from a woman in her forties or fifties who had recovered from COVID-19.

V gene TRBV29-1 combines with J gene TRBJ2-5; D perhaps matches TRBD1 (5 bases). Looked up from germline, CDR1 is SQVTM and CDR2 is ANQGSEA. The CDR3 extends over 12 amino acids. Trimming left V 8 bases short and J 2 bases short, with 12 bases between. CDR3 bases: TGCAGCTCACAGGCAGTTCAAGAGACCCAGTACTTC. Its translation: CSSQAVQETQYF.

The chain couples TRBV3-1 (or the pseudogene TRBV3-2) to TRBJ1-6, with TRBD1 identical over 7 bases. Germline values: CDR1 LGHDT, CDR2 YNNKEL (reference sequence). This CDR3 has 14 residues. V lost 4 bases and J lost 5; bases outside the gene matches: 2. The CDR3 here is CASSLGQNNSPLHF. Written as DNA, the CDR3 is TGTGCCAGCAGCCTGGGACAGAATAATTCACCCCTCCACTTT.

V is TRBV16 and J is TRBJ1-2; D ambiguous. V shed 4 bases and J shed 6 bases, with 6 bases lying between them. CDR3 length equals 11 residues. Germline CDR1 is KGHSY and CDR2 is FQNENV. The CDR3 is CASSRGDGYTF. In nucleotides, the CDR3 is TGTGCCAGCAGCCGCGGCGATGGCTACACCTTC.

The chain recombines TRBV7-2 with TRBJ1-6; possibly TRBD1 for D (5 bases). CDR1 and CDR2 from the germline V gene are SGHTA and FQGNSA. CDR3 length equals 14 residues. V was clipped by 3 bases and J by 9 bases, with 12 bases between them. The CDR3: CASSFGQRGSPLHF. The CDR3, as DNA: TGTGCCAGCAGCTTTGGACAAAGGGGTTCACCCCTCCACTTT.

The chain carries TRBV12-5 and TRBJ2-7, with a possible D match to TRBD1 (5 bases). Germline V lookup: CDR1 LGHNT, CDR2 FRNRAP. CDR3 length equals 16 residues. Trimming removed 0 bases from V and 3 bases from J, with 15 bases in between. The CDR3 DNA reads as TGTGCTAGTGGTTTGGTAAGGGGCCAAGGGTACTACGAGCAGTACTTC. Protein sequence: CASGLVRGQGYYEQYF.

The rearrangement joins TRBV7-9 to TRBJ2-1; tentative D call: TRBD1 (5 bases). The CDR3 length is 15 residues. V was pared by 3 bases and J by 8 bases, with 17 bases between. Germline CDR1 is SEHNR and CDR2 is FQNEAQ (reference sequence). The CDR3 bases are TGTGCCAGCAGCTTCCCCCCGACAGAAAAACATGAGCAGTTCTTC. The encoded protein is CASSFPPTEKHEQFF.

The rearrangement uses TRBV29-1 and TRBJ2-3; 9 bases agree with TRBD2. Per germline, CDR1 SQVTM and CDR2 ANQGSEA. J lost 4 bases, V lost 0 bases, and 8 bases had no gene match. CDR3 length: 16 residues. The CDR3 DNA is TGCAGCGTTGAAGATCTGGCGGGAGGGTTCTCAGATACGCAGTATTTT. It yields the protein CSVEDLAGGFSDTQYF.

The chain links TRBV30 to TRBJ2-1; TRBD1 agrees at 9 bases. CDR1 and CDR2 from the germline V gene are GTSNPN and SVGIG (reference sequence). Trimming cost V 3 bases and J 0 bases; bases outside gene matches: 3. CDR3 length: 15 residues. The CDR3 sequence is CAWRQDRGSYNEQFF. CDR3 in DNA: TGTGCCTGGAGGCAGGACAGGGGCTCCTACAATGAGCAGTTCTTC.

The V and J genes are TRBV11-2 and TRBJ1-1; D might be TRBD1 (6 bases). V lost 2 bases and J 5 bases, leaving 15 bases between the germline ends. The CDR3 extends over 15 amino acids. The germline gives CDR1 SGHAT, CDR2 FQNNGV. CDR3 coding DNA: TGTGCCAGCAGCTTAACCGGACAGCCGATTACTGAAGCTTTCTTT. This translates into CASSLTGQPITEAFF. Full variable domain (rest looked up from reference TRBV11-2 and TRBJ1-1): EAGVAQSPRYKIIEKRQSVAFWCNPISGHATLYWYQQILGQGPKLLIQFQNNGVVDDSQLPKDRFSAERLKGVDSTLKIQPAKLEDSAVYLCASSLTGQPITEAFFGQGTRLTVV.

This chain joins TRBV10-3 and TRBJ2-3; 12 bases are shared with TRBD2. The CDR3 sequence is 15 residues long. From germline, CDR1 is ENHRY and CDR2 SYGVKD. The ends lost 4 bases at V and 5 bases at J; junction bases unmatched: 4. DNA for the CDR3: TGTGCCATCAGTGCGACTAGCGGGAGTCTAGATACGCAGTATTTT. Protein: CAISATSGSLDTQYF.

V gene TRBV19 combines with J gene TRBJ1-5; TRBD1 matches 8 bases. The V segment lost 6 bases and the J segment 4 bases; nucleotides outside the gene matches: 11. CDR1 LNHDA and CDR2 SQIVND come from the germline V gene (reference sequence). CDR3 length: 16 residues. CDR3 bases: TGTGCCAGTAGACGGACAGGGTCGACTTGGAATCAGCCCCAGCATTTT. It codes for CASRRTGSTWNQPQHF.

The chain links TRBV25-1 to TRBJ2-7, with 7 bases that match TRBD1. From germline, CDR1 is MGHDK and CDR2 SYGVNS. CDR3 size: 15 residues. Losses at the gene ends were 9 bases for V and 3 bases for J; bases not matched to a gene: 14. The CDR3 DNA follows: TGTGCCAGTAGTTCCGCCGGGACAGTCGGCTACGAGCAGTACTTC. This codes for CASSSAGTVGYEQYF.

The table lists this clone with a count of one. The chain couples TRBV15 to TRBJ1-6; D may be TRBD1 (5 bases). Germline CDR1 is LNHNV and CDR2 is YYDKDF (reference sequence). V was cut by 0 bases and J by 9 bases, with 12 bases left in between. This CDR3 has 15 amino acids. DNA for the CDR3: TGTGCCACCAGCAGAGAAGGGGAATACACTTCACCCCTCCACTTT. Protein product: CATSREGEYTSPLHF.

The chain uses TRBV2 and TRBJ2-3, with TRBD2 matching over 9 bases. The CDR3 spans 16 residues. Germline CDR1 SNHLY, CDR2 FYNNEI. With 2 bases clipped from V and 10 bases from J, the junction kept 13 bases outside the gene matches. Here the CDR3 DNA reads TGTGCCAGCAGTGAAATTCGCCGCGGGGGGGCCATCCCGCAGTATTTT. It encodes CASSEIRRGGAIPQYF.

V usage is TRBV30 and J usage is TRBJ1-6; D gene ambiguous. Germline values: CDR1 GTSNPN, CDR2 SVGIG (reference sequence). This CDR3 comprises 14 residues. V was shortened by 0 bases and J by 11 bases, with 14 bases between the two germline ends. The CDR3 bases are TGTGCCTGGAGTGTCCGCGGGGTCGGACCACCCCTCCACTTT. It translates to CAWSVRGVGPPLHF.

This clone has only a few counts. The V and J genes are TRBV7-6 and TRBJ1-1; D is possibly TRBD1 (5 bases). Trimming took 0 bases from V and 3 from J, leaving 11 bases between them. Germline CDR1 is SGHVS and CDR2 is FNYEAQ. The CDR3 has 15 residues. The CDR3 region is CASSLAQGPDTEAFF. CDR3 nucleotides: TGTGCCAGCAGCTTAGCGCAGGGCCCGGACACTGAAGCTTTCTTT.

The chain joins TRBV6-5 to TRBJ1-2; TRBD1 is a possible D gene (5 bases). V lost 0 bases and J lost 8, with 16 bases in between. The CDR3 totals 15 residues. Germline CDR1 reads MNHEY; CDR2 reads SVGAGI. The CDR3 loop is CASSYSILGVGGYTF. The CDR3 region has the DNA TGTGCCAGCAGTTACTCGATTCTAGGGGTGGGAGGCTACACCTTC.

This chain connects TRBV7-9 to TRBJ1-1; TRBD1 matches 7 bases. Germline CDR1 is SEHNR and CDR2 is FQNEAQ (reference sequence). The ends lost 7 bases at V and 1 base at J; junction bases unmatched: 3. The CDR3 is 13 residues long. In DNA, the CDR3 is TGTGCCAGCAAGACAGGGTGGAACACTGAAGCTTTCTTT. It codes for CASKTGWNTEAFF.

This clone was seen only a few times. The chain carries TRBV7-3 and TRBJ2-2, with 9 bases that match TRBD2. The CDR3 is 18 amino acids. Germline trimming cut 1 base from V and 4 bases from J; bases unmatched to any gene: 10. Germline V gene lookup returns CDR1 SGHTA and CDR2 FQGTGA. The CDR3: CASSLNGGAGGGTGELFF. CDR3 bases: TGTGCCAGCAGCTTAAATGGGGGAGCGGGAGGTGGCACCGGGGAGCTGTTTTTT.

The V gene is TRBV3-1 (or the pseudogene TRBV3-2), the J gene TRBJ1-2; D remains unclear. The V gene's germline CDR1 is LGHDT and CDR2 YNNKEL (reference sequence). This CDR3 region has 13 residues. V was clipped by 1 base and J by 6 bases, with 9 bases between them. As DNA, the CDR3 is TGTGCCAGCAGCCAAGTCTTCGGGGATGGCTACACCTTC. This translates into CASSQVFGDGYTF.

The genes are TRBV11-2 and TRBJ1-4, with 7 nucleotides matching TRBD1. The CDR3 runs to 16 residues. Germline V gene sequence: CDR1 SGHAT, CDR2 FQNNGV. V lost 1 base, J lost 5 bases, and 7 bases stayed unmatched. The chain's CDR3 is CASSLALQGRNEKLFF. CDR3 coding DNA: TGTGCCAGCAGCTTAGCCCTACAGGGGCGAAATGAAAAACTGTTTTTT.

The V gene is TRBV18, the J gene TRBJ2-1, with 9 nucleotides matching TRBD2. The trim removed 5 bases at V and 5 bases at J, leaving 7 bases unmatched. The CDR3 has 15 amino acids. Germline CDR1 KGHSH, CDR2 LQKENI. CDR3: CASSSLAGADNEQFF. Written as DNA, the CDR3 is TGTGCCAGCTCATCCTTAGCGGGAGCGGACAATGAGCAGTTCTTC.

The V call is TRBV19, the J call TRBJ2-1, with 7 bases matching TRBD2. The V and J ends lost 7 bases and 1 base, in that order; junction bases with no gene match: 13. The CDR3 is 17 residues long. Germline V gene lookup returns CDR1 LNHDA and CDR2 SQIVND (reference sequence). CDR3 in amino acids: CASKALKRGGSYNEQFF. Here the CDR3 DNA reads TGTGCCAGTAAGGCCCTCAAGCGGGGTGGGTCCTACAATGAGCAGTTCTTC.

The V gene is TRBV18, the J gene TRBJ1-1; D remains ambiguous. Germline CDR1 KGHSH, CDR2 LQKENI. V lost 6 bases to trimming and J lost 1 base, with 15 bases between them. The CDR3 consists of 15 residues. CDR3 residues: CASSKREGQNTEAFF. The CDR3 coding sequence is TGTGCCAGCTCCAAACGGGAAGGTCAGAACACTGAAGCTTTCTTT.

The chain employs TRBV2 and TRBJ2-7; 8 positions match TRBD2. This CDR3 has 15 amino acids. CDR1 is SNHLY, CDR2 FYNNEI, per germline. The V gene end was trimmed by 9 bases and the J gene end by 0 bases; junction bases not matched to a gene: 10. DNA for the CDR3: TGTGCCAGTGGAGGTAGGCTAGCGGGCTCCTACGAGCAGTACTTC. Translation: CASGGRLAGSYEQYF.